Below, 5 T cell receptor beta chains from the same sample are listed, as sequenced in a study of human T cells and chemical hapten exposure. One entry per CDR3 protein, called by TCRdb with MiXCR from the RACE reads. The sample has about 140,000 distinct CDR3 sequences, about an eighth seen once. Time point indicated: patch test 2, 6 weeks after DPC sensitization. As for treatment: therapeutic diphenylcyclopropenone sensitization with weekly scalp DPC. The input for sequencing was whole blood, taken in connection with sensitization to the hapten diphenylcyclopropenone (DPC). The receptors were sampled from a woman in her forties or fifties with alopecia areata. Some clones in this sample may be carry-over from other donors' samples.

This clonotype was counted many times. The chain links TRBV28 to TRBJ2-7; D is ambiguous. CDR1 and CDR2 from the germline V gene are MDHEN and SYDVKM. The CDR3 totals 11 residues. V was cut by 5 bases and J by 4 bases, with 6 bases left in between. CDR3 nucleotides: TGTGCCAGCAGTCCAAGGTACGAGCAGTACTTC. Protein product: CASSPRYEQYF.

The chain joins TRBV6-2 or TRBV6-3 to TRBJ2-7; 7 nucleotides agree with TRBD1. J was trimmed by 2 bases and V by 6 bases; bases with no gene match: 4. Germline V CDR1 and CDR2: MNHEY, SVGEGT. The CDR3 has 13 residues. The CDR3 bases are TGTGCCAGCAGAGCGACAGGGACCTACGAGCAGTACTTC. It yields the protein CASRATGTYEQYF.

The CDR3 bases are TGTGCCAGCAGCCCATGGCCTAGCGGGAGCACAGATACGCAGTATTTT. It translates to CASSPWPSGSTDTQYF. V and J are TRBV7-2 and TRBJ2-3; 8 bases line up with TRBD2. The CDR3 is 16 amino acids. The J segment lost 0 bases and the V segment lost 5 bases, leaving 7 bases of the junction unmatched. Germline V gene lookup returns CDR1 SGHTA and CDR2 FQGNSA.

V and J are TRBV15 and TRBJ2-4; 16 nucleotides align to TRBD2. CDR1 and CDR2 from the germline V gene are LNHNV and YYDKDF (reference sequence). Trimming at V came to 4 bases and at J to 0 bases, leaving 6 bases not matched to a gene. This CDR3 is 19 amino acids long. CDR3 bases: TGTGCCACCAGCATATACGGGACTAGCGGGAGGGGAGCCAAAAACATTCAGTACTTC. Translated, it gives CATSIYGTSGRGAKNIQYF.

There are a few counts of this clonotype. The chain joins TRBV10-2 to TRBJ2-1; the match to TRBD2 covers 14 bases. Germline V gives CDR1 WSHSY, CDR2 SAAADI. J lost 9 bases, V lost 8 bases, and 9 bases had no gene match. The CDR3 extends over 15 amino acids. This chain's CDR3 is CASATSGRGTAEQFF. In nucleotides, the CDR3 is TGCGCCAGCGCGACTAGCGGGAGGGGGACGGCTGAGCAGTTCTTC.